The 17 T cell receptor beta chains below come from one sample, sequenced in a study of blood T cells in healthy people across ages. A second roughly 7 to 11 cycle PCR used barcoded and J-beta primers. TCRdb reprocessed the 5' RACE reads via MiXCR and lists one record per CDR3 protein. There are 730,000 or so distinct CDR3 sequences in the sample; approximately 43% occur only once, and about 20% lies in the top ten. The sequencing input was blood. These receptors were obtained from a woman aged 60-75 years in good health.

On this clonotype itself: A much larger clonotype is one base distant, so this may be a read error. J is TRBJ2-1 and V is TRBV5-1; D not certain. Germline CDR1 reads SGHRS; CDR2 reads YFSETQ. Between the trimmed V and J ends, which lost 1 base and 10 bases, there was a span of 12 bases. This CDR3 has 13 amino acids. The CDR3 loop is CASSLSLVYEQFF. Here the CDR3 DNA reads TGCGCCAGCAGCTTGAGTCTAGTCTACGAGCAGTTCTTC.

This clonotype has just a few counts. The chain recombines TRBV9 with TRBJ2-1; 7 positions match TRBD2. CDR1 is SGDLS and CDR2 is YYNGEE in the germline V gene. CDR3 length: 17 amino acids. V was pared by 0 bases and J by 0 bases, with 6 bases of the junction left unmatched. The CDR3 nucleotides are TGTGCCAGCAGCGTAGGGGGTAGCGGGCCCTCCTACAATGAGCAGTTCTTC. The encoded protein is CASSVGGSGPSYNEQFF.

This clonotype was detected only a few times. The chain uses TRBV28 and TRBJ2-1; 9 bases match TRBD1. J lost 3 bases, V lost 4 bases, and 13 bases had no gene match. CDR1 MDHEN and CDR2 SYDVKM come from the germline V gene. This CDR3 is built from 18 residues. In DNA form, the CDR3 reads TGTGCCAGCAGTTCCCGGGACAGGGTCCGTGTTAACTACAATGAGCAGTTCTTC. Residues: CASSSRDRVRVNYNEQFF.

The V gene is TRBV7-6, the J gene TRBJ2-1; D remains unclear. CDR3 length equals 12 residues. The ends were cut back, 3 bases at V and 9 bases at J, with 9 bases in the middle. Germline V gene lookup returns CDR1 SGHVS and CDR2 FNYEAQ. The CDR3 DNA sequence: TGTGCCAGCAGCTTGGTATCTAGTGAGCAGTTCTTC. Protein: CASSLVSSEQFF.

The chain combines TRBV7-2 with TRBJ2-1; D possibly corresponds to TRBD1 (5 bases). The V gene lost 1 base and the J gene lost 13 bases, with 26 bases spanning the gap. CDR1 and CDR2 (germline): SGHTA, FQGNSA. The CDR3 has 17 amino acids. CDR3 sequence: CASSLGHLTGIQETQFF. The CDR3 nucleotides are TGTGCCAGCAGCTTAGGCCATCTAACAGGAATCCAAGAGACCCAGTTCTTC.

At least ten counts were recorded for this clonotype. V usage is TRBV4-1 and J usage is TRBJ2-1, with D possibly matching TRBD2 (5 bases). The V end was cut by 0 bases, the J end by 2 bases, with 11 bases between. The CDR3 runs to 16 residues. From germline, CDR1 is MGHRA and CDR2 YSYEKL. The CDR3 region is CASSQDESGTYNEQFF. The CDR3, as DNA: TGCGCCAGCAGCCAAGATGAGAGCGGAACCTACAATGAGCAGTTCTTC.

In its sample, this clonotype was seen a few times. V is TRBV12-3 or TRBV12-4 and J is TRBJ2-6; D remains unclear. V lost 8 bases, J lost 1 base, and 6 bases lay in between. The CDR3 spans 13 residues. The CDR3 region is CASLISGANVLTF. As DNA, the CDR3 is TGTGCCAGCCTGATATCTGGGGCCAACGTCCTGACTTTC.

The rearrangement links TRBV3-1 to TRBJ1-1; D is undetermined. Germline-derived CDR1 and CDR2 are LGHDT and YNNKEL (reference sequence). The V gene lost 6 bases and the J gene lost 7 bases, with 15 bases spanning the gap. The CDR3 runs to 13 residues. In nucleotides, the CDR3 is TGTGCCAGCAGACCTGGGCCAGCTCATGAAGCTTTCTTT. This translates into CASRPGPAHEAFF.

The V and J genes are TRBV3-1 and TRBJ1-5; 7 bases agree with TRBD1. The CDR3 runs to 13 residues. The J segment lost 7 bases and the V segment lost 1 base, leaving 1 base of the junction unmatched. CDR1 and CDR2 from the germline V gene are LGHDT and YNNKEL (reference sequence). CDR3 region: CASSQGRGQPQHF. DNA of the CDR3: TGTGCCAGCAGCCAAGGCAGGGGGCAGCCCCAGCATTTT. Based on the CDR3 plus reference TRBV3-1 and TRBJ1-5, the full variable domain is DTAVSQTPKYLVTQMGNDKSIKCEQNLGHDTMYWYKQDSKKFLKIMFSYNNKELIINETVPNRFSPKSPDKAHLNLHINSLELGDSAVYFCASSQGRGQPQHFGDGTRLSIL.

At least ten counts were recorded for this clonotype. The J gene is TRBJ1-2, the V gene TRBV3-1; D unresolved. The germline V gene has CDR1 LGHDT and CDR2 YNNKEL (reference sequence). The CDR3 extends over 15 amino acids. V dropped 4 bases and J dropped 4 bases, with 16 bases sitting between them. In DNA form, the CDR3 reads TGTGCCAGCAGCCTGGAGGGAGGAGGTGGCTATGGCTACACCTTC. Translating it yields CASSLEGGGGYGYTF.

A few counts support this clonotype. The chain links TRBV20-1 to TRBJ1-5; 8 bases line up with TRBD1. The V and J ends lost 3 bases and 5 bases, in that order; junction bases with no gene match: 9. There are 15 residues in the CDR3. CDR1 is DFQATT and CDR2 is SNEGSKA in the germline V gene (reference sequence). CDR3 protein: CSASWMGQVYQPQHF. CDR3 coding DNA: TGCAGTGCTAGCTGGATGGGACAGGTGTATCAGCCCCAGCATTTT.

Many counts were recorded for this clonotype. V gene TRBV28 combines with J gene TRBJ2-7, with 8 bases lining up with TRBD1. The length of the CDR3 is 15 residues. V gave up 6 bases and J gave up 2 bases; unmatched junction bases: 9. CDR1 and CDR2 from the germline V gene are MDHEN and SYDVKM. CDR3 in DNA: TGTGCCAGCAGACACCAGGGGGCTCTAACCTACGAGCAGTACTTC. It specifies CASRHQGALTYEQYF.

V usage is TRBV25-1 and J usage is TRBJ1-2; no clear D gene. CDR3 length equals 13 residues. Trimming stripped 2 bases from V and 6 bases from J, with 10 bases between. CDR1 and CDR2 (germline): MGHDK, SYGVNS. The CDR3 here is CASSEIVEHGYTF. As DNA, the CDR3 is TGTGCCAGCAGTGAAATCGTTGAGCATGGCTACACCTTC.

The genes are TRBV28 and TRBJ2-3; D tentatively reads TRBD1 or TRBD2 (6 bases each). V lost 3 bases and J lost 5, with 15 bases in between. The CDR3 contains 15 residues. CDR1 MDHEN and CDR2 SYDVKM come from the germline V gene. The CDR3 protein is CASSLTGGKKDTQYF. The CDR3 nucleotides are TGTGCCAGCAGTTTGACAGGAGGGAAGAAAGATACGCAGTATTTT.

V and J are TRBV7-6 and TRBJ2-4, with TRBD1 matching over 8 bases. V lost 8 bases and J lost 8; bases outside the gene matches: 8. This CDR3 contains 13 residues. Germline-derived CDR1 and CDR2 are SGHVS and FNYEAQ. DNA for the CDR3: TGTGCCAGCCCGGACAGGGAAGGGGACATTCAGTACTTC. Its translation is CASPDREGDIQYF.

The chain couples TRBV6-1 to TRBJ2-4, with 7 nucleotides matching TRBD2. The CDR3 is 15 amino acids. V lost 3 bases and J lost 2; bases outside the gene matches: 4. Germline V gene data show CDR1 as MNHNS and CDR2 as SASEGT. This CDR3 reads CASSESGATKNIQYF. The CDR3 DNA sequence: TGTGCCAGCAGTGAGAGCGGGGCGACCAAAAACATTCAGTACTTC.

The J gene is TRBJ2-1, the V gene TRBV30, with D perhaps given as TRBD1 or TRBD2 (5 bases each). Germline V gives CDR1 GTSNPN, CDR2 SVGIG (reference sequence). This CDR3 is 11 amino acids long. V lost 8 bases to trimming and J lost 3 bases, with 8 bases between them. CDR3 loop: CARDGYNEQFF. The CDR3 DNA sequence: TGTGCCCGGGACGGCTACAATGAGCAGTTCTTC.